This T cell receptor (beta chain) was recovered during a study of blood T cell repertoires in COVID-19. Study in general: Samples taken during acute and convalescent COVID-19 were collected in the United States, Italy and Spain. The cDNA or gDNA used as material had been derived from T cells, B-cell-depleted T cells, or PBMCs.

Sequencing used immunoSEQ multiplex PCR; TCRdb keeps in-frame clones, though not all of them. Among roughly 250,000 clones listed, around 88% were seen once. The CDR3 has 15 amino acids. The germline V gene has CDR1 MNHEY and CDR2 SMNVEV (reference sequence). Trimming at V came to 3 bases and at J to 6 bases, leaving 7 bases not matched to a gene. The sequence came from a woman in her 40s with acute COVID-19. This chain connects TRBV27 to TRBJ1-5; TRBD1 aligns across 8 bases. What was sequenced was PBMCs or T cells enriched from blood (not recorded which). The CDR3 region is CASSFGRGHGQPQHF. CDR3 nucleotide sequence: TGTGCCAGCAGTTTTGGCAGGGGGCATGGTCAGCCCCAGCATTTT.